This T cell receptor (beta chain) was profiled in a study of blood T cell repertoires in COVID-19. Some clones are missing from TCRdb's copy, which holds only in-frame ones; the method was immunoSEQ multiplex PCR. The data hold around 140,000 clones, with around 88% observed a single time. Material: peripheral blood. The source of this sequence is a woman aged 55-70 years with acute or convalescent COVID-19.

CDR3 sequence (DNA): TGCGCCAGCAGCCAAGGCCCCGGACTAGCGGGGGGGCCCGATACGCAGTATTTT. Protein product: CASSQGPGLAGGPDTQYF. V and J are TRBV4-3 and TRBJ2-3; 15 positions match TRBD2. This CDR3 has 18 residues. With 1 base clipped from V and 6 bases from J, the junction kept 8 bases outside the gene matches. Germline CDR1 and CDR2: LGHNA and YSLEER.